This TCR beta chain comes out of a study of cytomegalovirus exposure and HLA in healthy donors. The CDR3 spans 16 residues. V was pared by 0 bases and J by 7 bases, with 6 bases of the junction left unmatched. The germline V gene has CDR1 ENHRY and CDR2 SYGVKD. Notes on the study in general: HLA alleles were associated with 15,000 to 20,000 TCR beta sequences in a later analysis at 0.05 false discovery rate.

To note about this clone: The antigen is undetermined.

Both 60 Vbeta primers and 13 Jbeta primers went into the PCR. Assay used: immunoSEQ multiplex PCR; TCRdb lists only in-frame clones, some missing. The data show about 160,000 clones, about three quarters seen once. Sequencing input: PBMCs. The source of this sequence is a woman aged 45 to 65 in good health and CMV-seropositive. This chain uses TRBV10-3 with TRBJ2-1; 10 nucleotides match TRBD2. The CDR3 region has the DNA TGTGCCATCAGTGAGTCGATGCCTAGCGGGGGTAATGAGCAGTTCTTC. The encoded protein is CAISESMPSGGNEQFF.